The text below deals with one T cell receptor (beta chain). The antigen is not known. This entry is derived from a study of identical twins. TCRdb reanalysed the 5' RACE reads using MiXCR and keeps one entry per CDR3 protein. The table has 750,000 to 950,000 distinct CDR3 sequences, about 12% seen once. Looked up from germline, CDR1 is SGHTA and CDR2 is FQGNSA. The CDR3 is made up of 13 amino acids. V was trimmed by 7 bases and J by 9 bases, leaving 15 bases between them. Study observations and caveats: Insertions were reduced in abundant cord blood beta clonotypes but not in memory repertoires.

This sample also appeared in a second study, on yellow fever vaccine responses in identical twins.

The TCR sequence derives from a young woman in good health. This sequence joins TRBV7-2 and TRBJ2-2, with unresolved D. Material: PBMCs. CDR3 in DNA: TGTGCCAGCACCCGTTGGCTTTACCGGGAGCTGTTTTTT. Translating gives CASTRWLYRELFF. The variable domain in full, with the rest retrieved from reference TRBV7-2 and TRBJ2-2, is GAGVSQSPSNKVTEKGKDVELRCDPISGHTALYWYRQSLGQGLEFLIYFQGNSAPDKSGLPSDRFSAERTGGSVSTLTIQRTQQEDSAVYLCASTRWLYRELFFGEGSRLTVL.